The table lists the clone carrying this T cell receptor (beta chain) with a count of one. Antigen specificity is unknown. The record originates from a study of T-cell memory formation after mild COVID-19. Findings and limits, study-wide: In pre-infection memory, a portion of responding clones appeared, which suggested that cross-reactive memory joined.

TCRdb called the 5' RACE reads again in MiXCR, with one record for every CDR3 protein. The sample has more than 75,000 distinct CDR3 sequences, approximately 13% seen once. CDR3 size: 12 residues. The germline V gene has CDR1 MNHNY and CDR2 SVGAGI (reference sequence). The V end was cut by 8 bases, the J end by 6 bases, with 13 bases between. Sequenced input: PBMCs or a T cell subset sorted from them (not recorded which). The TCR sequence derives from an adult woman who had mild COVID-19 (a few samples of this study predate the infection). Cell type and time point are not known. The chain links TRBV6-6 to TRBJ1-1; D not resolved. The CDR3 sequence is CASVSPAPEAFF. The CDR3, as DNA: TGTGCCAGCGTTTCCCCGGCTCCTGAAGCTTTCTTT.